This is a list of T cell receptor beta chains from one sample in a study of TIL therapy for anti-PD-1-resistant metastatic lung cancer. Data came from immunoSEQ multiplex PCR; TCRdb stores just in-frame clones and leaves some out. Of roughly 60,000 clones in the sample, roughly 70% were seen once. The sequencing used blood, collected at baseline. These TCRs come from a person aged 25 to 85 with non-small cell lung cancer. CDR3s include the opening cysteine and the closing phenylalanine or tryptophan. A D gene is named only where the DNA matches it firmly. Clone size, where shown, is once, few, many, or a class for clones that have expanded.

cdr3_nt cdr3_aa v_call clone_size d_call j_call
TGCAGCGTTTCCAAAGGGGAGGCAATGAACACTGAAGCTTTCTTT CSVSKGEAMNTEAFF TRBV29-1 few . TRBJ1-1
TGTGCCAGCAGCGATAGCATTTATGAGCAGTTCTTC CASSDSIYEQFF TRBV9 . . TRBJ2-1
TGTGCCAGCAGCTCCGGTGGGCAAGAGACCCAGTACTTC CASSSGGQETQYF TRBV5-5 . . TRBJ2-5
TGTGCCAGCAGTTCCCCTAGCGGGCTAGGCTACGAGCAGTACTTC CASSSPSGLGYEQYF TRBV6-5 . TRBD2 TRBJ2-7
TGCGCCAGCAGCCAAGCCCCAGGACAGTCCTACGAGCAGTACTTC CASSQAPGQSYEQYF TRBV5-1 . . TRBJ2-7
TGTGCCAGCAGCTTTGTGTCCGAGGGTGGCTACACCTTC CASSFVSEGGYTF TRBV7-9 . . TRBJ1-2
TGTGCCAGCAGCTGGGACTATTATAGCTCCTACGAGCAGTACTTC CASSWDYYSSYEQYF TRBV7-2 . TRBD2 TRBJ2-7
TGTGCCAGCAGCCTTAGCCTAGCGGGGAGCTACAATGAGCAGTTCTTC CASSLSLAGSYNEQFF TRBV7-9 . TRBD2 TRBJ2-1
TGTGCCAGCTCACCCGAGAGGCAGGGTGCAGGCGAAAAACTGTTTTTT CASSPERQGAGEKLFF TRBV18 few . TRBJ1-4
TGTGCCAGCAGTTTTCTAGCGGAACCTCTAAATCCCACAGATACGCAGTATTTT CASSFLAEPLNPTDTQYF TRBV27 . TRBD2 TRBJ2-3
TGTGCCAGCAGCTTATATCTAGGGACTAGCGGGACAGATACGCAGTATTTT CASSLYLGTSGTDTQYF TRBV7-6 . TRBD2 TRBJ2-3
TGTGCCAGCAGCTCGGGGGAGTCTGGCTACACCTTC CASSSGESGYTF TRBV7-2 few . TRBJ1-2
TGTGCCAGCAGCGAAAGGACTAGCGGGACAGATACGCAGTATTTT CASSERTSGTDTQYF TRBV9 . TRBD2 TRBJ2-3
TGTGCCAGCAGGCGGGACAGGGATAATTCACCCCTCCACTTT CASRRDRDNSPLHF TRBV2 once TRBD1 TRBJ1-6
TGTGCCAGCAGCTCAACTCGAATCGGCTCCTACAATGAGCAGTTCTTC CASSSTRIGSYNEQFF TRBV7-8 . . TRBJ2-1